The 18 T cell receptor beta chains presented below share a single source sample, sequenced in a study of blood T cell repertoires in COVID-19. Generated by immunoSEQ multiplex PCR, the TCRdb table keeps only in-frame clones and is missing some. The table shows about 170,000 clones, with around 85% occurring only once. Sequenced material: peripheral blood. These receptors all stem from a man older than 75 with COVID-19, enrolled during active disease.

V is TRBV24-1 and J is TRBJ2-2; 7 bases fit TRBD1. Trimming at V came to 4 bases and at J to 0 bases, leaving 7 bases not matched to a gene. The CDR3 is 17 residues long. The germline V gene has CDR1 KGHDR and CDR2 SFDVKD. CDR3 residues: CATSDPTGTANTGELFF. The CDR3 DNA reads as TGTGCCACCAGTGACCCGACAGGGACCGCGAACACCGGGGAGCTGTTTTTT.

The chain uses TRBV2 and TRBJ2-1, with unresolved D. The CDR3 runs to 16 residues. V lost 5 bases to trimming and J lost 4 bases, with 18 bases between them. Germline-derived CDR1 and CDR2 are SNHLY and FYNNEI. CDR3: CASSPPTVSRYNEQFF. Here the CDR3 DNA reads TGTGCCAGCAGTCCCCCCACAGTTTCCAGATACAATGAGCAGTTCTTC.

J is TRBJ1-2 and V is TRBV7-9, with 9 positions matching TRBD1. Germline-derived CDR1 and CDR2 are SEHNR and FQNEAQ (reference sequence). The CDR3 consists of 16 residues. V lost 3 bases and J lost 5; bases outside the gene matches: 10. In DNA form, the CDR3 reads TGTGCCAGCAGCTTCGGCGGGACAGGGTTTAGGTATGGCTACACCTTC. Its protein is CASSFGGTGFRYGYTF.

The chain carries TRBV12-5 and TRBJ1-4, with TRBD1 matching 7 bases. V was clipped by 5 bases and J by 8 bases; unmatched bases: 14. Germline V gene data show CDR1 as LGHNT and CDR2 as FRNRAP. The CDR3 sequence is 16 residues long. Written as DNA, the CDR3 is TGTGCTAGTGGTCAATCCCGACAGGGTGGCCAGGAAAAACTGTTTTTT. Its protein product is CASGQSRQGGQEKLFF.

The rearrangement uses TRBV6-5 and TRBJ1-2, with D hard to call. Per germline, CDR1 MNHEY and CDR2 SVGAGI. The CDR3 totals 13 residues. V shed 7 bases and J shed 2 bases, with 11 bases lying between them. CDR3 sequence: CASTITENYGYTF. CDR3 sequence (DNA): TGTGCCAGCACCATAACTGAGAACTATGGCTACACCTTC.

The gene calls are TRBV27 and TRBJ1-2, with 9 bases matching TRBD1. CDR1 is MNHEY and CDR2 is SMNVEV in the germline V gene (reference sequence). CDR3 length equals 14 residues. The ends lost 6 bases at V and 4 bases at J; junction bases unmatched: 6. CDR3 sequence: CASRLQGAIYGYTF. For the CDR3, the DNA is TGTGCCAGCAGGCTACAGGGGGCAATCTATGGCTACACCTTC.

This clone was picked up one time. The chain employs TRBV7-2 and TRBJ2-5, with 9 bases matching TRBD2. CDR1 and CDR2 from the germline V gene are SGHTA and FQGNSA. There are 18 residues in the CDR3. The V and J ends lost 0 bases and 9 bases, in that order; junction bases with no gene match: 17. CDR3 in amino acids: CASSLAPWGSGGPPAQYF. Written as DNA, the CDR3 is TGTGCCAGCAGCTTAGCCCCCTGGGGTAGCGGGGGACCACCGGCCCAGTACTTC.

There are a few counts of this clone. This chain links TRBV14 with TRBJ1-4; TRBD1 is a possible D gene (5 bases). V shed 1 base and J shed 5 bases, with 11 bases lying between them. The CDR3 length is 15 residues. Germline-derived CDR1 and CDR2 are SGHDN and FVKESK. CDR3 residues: CASSQGLKGNEKLFF. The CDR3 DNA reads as TGTGCCAGCAGCCAAGGACTGAAGGGGAATGAAAAACTGTTTTTT. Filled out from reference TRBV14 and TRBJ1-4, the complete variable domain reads EAGVTQFPSHSVIEKGQTVTLRCDPISGHDNLYWYRRVMGKEIKFLLHFVKESKQDESGMPNNRFLAERTGGTYSTLKVQPAELEDSGVYFCASSQGLKGNEKLFFGSGTQLSVL.

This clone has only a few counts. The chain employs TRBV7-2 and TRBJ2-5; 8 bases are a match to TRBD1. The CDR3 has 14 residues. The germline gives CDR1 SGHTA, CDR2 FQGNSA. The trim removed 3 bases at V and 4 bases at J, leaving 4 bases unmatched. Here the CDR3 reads CASSLPDRVETQYF. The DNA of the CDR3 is TGTGCCAGCAGCTTGCCGGACAGGGTAGAGACCCAGTACTTC.

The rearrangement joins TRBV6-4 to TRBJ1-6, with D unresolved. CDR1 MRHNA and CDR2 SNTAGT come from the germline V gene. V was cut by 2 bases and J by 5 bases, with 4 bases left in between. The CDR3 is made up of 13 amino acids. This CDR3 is CASSDGDNSPLHF. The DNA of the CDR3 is TGTGCCAGCAGTGACGGAGATAATTCACCCCTCCACTTT.

CDR3 protein: CAISGGTGGHYGYTF. CDR3 in DNA: TGTGCCATCAGTGGGGGGACAGGAGGTCACTATGGCTACACCTTC. The chain joins TRBV10-3 to TRBJ1-2; 8 bases agree with TRBD1. The germline V gene has CDR1 ENHRY and CDR2 SYGVKD. The J segment lost 3 bases and the V segment lost 4 bases, leaving 7 bases of the junction unmatched. CDR3 size: 15 residues.

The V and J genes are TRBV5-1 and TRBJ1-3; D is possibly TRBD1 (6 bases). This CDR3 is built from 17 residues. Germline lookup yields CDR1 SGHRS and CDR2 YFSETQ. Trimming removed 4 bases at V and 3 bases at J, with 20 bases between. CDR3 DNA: TGCGCCAGCAGCGCATGGTTTGGCCCAGGGGATGGAAACACCATATATTTT. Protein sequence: CASSAWFGPGDGNTIYF.

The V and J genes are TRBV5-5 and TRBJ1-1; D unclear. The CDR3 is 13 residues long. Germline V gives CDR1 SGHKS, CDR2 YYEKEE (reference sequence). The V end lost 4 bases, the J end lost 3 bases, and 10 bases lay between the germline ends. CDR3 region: CASSADPYTEAFF. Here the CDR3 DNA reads TGTGCCAGCAGCGCGGATCCGTACACTGAAGCTTTCTTT. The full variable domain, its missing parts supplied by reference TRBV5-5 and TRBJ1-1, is DAGVTQSPTHLIKTRGQQVTLRCSPISGHKSVSWYQQVLGQGPQFIFQYYEKEERGRGNFPDRFSARQFPNYSSELNVNALLLGDSALYLCASSADPYTEAFFGQGTRLTVV.

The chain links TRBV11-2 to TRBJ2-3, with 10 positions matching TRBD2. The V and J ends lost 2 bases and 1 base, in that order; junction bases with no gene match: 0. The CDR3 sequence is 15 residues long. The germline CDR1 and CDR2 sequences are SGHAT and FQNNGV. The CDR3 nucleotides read TGTGCCAGCAGCTTACTAGCGGGGGGCACAGATACGCAGTATTTT. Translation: CASSLLAGGTDTQYF.

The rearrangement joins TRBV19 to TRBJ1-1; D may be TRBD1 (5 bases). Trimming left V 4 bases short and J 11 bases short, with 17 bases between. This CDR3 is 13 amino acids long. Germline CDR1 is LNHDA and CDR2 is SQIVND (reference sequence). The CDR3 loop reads CASSKEEAGRAFF. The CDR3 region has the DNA TGTGCCAGTAGTAAGGAAGAGGCGGGGCGGGCTTTCTTT. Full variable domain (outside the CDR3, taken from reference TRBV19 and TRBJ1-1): DGGITQSPKYLFRKEGQNVTLSCEQNLNHDAMYWYRQDPGQGLRLIYYSQIVNDFQKGDIAEGYSVSREKKESFPLTVTSAQKNPTAFYLCASSKEEAGRAFFGQGTRLTVV.

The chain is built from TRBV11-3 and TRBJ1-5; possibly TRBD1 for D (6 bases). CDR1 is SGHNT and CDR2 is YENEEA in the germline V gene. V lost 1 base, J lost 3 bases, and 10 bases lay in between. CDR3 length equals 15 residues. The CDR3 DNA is TGTGCCAGCAGCTTAGGCAGGGGTGACAATCAGCCCCAGCATTTT. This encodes CASSLGRGDNQPQHF.

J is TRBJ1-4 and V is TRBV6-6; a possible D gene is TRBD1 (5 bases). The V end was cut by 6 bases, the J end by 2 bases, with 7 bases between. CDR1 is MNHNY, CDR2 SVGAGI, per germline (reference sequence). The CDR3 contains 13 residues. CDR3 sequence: CASRKGTNEKLFF. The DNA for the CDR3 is TGTGCCAGCAGGAAGGGGACTAATGAAAAACTGTTTTTT.

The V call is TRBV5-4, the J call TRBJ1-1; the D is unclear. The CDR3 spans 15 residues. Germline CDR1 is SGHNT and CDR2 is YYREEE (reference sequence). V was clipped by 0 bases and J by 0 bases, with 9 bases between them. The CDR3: CASSLAFGLNTEAFF. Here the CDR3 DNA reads TGTGCCAGCAGCTTGGCTTTTGGCCTGAACACTGAAGCTTTCTTT.